Listed here are 22 T cell receptor beta chains from one sample, sequenced in a study of OX40 agonist ivuxolimab in advanced cancers. Assay: immunoSEQ multiplex PCR; the TCRdb copy retains only in-frame clones and omits some. The sample gives some 57,000 clones, 86% of which show up once; about 1% is in the top ten. The input for sequencing was CD4+ or CD8+ T cells sorted from blood, taken in a trial of the OX40 agonist ivuxolimab. These receptors came from an adult with an advanced solid tumor such as melanoma, head and neck, liver or kidney cancer.

Details on this clone: Other DNA sequences in the same sample also yield this CDR3. This rearrangement joins TRBV28 to TRBJ1-2; D remains unclear. This CDR3 contains 14 residues. Looked up from germline, CDR1 is MDHEN and CDR2 is SYDVKM. Trimming removed 2 bases at V and 0 bases at J, with 7 bases between. CDR3 DNA: TGTGCCAGCAGTTTAGGCGGTGCTAACTATGGCTACACCTTC. It specifies CASSLGGANYGYTF.

The chain has TRBV5-1 and TRBJ2-2; D is uncertain. CDR1 and CDR2 (germline): SGHRS, YFSETQ. The CDR3 is 20 amino acids. V gave up 4 bases and J gave up 0 bases, with 25 bases separating them. DNA of the CDR3: TGCGCCAGCAGCCCCCTAGTTTCCCCTCTCTCCACCGCGAACACCGGGGAGCTGTTTTTT. It yields the protein CASSPLVSPLSTANTGELFF. The full variable domain, its missing parts supplied by reference TRBV5-1 and TRBJ2-2, is KAGVTQTPRYLIKTRGQQVTLSCSPISGHRSVSWYQQTPGQGLQFLFEYFSETQRNKGNFPGRFSGRQFSNSRSEMNVSTLELGDSALYLCASSPLVSPLSTANTGELFFGEGSRLTVL.

This clone turned up a few times. Here the CDR3 reads CASSQEVVSGRGEQFF. CDR3 in DNA: TGCGCCAGCAGCCAAGAGGTGGTAAGCGGGAGGGGTGAGCAGTTCTTC. This sequence joins TRBV4-3 and TRBJ2-1, with 10 bases aligning to TRBD2. Germline V gene lookup returns CDR1 LGHNA and CDR2 YSLEER. The CDR3 contains 16 residues. V lost 0 bases and J lost 9; bases outside the gene matches: 8.

The rearrangement links TRBV9 to TRBJ1-1; D uncertain. This CDR3 has 13 amino acids. The V gene lost 4 bases and the J gene lost 5 bases, with 12 bases spanning the gap. From germline, CDR1 is SGDLS and CDR2 YYNGEE. Here the CDR3 reads CASSLDVETEAFF. The CDR3 DNA is TGTGCCAGCAGCCTTGATGTGGAAACTGAAGCTTTCTTT.

The V call is TRBV5-1, the J call TRBJ2-5; 10 positions match TRBD2. Trimming removed 2 bases from V and 2 bases from J; junction bases left unmatched: 6. CDR1 and CDR2 (germline): SGHRS, YFSETQ. The CDR3 loop spans 16 amino acids. The CDR3: CASSFLIAGGQETQYF. The CDR3, as DNA: TGCGCCAGCAGCTTCCTTATAGCGGGAGGACAAGAGACCCAGTACTTC. Using reference TRBV5-1 and TRBJ2-5 for the parts outside the CDR3, the full variable domain is KAGVTQTPRYLIKTRGQQVTLSCSPISGHRSVSWYQQTPGQGLQFLFEYFSETQRNKGNFPGRFSGRQFSNSRSEMNVSTLELGDSALYLCASSFLIAGGQETQYFGPGTRLLVL.

The V gene is TRBV15, the J gene TRBJ2-7, with D perhaps TRBD2 (6 bases). The CDR3 contains 15 residues. Germline V gene lookup returns CDR1 LNHNV and CDR2 YYDKDF (reference sequence). V lost 1 base, J lost 0 bases, and 10 bases lay in between. The CDR3 sequence: CATSRVSGGSYEQYF. DNA of the CDR3: TGTGCCACCAGCAGAGTTAGCGGCGGCTCCTACGAGCAGTACTTC. Variable domain in full (rest from reference TRBV15 and TRBJ2-7): DAMVIQNPRYQVTQFGKPVTLSCSQTLNHNVMYWYQQKSSQAPKLLFHYYDKDFNNEADTPDNFQSRRPNTSFCFLDIRSPGLGDTAMYLCATSRVSGGSYEQYFGPGTRLTVT.

This chain uses TRBV4-3 with TRBJ1-3; 9 bases align to TRBD1. CDR3 length: 17 amino acids. V was pared by 1 base and J by 3 bases, with 7 bases of the junction left unmatched. Per the germline V gene, CDR1 is LGHNA and CDR2 is YSLEER. CDR3 bases: TGCGCCAGCAGCCAAGGGGGGACAGGGTCCGGTGGAAACACCATATATTTT. Translation: CASSQGGTGSGGNTIYF.

The chain uses TRBV5-1 and TRBJ2-1; TRBD2 matches at 7 bases. CDR1 and CDR2 (germline): SGHRS, YFSETQ. V shed 1 base, J shed 3 bases, and the junction held 4 bases outside the gene matches. CDR3 size: 15 residues. The CDR3 DNA reads as TGCGCCAGCAGCTTGAGCGGGAACAACTACAATGAGCAGTTCTTC. Protein: CASSLSGNNYNEQFF.

The CDR3 DNA sequence: TGTGCCAGCAGCTTTAAGGGGACAGATACGCAGTATTTT. Its protein is CASSFKGTDTQYF. The V gene is TRBV11-3, the J gene TRBJ2-3; possibly TRBD1 for D (5 bases). V was pared by 3 bases and J by 3 bases, with 7 bases between. Germline CDR1 reads SGHNT; CDR2 reads YENEEA. The CDR3 spans 13 residues. The variable domain in full, with the rest retrieved from reference TRBV11-3 and TRBJ2-3, is EAGVVQSPRYKIIEKKQPVAFWCNPISGHNTLYWYLQNLGQGPELLIRYENEEAVDDSQLPKDRFSAERLKGVDSTLKIQPAELGDSAVYLCASSFKGTDTQYFGPGTRLTVL.

The chain combines TRBV11-1 with TRBJ2-7; 9 bases line up with TRBD2. There are 14 residues in the CDR3. V lost 7 bases and J lost 0; bases outside the gene matches: 4. CDR1 is SGHAT, CDR2 FQDESV, per germline (reference sequence). The CDR3 loop is CASTRLADSYEQYF. The CDR3 bases are TGTGCCAGCACTAGACTAGCGGACTCCTACGAGCAGTACTTC.

This rearrangement joins TRBV6-5 to TRBJ1-3; tentative D call: TRBD1 (5 bases). Between the trimmed V and J ends, which lost 7 bases and 4 bases, there was a span of 14 bases. In germline, CDR1 is MNHEY, CDR2 SVGAGI. CDR3 length: 14 amino acids. CDR3 loop: CASTRGTGGNTIYF. In DNA form, the CDR3 reads TGTGCCAGCACCCGAGGGACGGGAGGAAACACCATATATTTT.

The chain combines TRBV29-1 with TRBJ2-7; 7 bases are a match to TRBD1. V lost 0 bases to trimming and J lost 4 bases; unmatched junction nucleotides: 9. The CDR3 consists of 15 residues. The germline CDR1 and CDR2 sequences are SQVTM and ANQGSEA. CDR3 DNA sequence: TGCAGCGTTGAAGATCAGGGCAAGGGACAGTACGAGCAGTACTTC. Translation gives CSVEDQGKGQYEQYF.

The J gene is TRBJ2-3, the V gene TRBV28; 11 bases are shared with TRBD2. Germline lookup yields CDR1 MDHEN and CDR2 SYDVKM. The CDR3 sequence is 16 residues long. With V trimmed by 4 bases and J by 3 bases, 6 bases remained unmatched. As DNA, the CDR3 is TGTGCCAGCAGTTCCCTAGCGGGAGGAGGGACAGATACGCAGTATTTT. This encodes CASSSLAGGGTDTQYF.

The chain has TRBV11-3 and TRBJ2-3; D is possibly TRBD1 (6 bases). The length of the CDR3 is 15 residues. Germline CDR1 reads SGHNT; CDR2 reads YENEEA. Trimming shortened V by 0 bases and J by 0 bases, and 7 bases separated the two germline ends. CDR3 coding DNA: TGTGCCAGCAGCTTAGATCAGGGGAGCACAGATACGCAGTATTTT. Translated, it gives CASSLDQGSTDTQYF.

The V and J genes are TRBV18 and TRBJ1-2; 8 bases align to TRBD1. The V gene end was trimmed by 1 base and the J gene end by 7 bases; junction bases not matched to a gene: 5. This CDR3 has 14 residues. CDR1 is KGHSH, CDR2 LQKENI, per germline. For the CDR3, the DNA is TGTGCCAGCTCACCACGTCAGGGGGCCTCTGGCTACACCTTC. Protein sequence: CASSPRQGASGYTF.

The rearrangement uses TRBV5-8 and TRBJ1-3; D ambiguous. The CDR3 is made up of 12 amino acids. Germline loops: CDR1 SGHTS, CDR2 YDEGEE. V dropped 1 base and J dropped 3 bases, with 2 bases sitting between them. The DNA for the CDR3 is TGTGCCAGCAGCTTGTTTGGAAACACCATATATTTT. Translated: CASSLFGNTIYF. Full variable domain (rest looked up from reference TRBV5-8 and TRBJ1-3): EAGVTQSPTHLIKTRGQQATLRCSPISGHTSVYWYQQALGLGLQFLLWYDEGEERNRGNFPPRFSGRQFPNYSSELNVNALELEDSALYLCASSLFGNTIYFGEGSWLTVV.

The CDR3 DNA reads as TGTGCCACCAGCAGAACCACAGAGACCGGGGAGCTGTTTTTT. Amino acids: CATSRTTETGELFF. This chain joins TRBV15 and TRBJ2-2, with D unresolved. The CDR3 is 14 amino acids. Germline V gene sequence: CDR1 LNHNV, CDR2 YYDKDF (reference sequence). The ends were cut back, 2 bases at V and 5 bases at J, with 9 bases in the middle.

V usage is TRBV6-5 and J usage is TRBJ1-5; 7 nucleotides agree with TRBD1. Trimming cost V 6 bases and J 5 bases; bases outside gene matches: 7. This CDR3 is 14 amino acids long. CDR1 and CDR2 from the germline V gene are MNHEY and SVGAGI. CDR3: CASSLDRDDQPQHF. The CDR3 DNA reads TGTGCCAGCAGCCTAGACAGGGATGATCAGCCCCAGCATTTT.

In this sample, this clone turned up once. CDR3 region: CASTPGWGKLSSEQYF. CDR3 in DNA: TGTGCCAGTACCCCCGGCTGGGGGAAACTATCAAGCGAGCAGTACTTC. V usage is TRBV19 and J usage is TRBJ2-7; D could derive from TRBD1 or TRBD2 (5 bases each). This CDR3 contains 16 residues. The germline CDR1 and CDR2 sequences are LNHDA and SQIVND (reference sequence). Trimming left V 7 bases short and J 6 bases short, with 25 bases between.

The V call is TRBV5-8, the J call TRBJ2-1; D call uncertain. The germline V and J ends were trimmed by 0 bases and 9 bases, with 4 bases remaining between them. Germline V gene lookup returns CDR1 SGHTS and CDR2 YDEGEE. This CDR3 has 11 residues. In nucleotides, the CDR3 is TGTGCCAGCAGCTTGGCGGGTGAGCAGTTCTTC. Translation gives CASSLAGEQFF.

The V call is TRBV4-2, the J call TRBJ2-1, with TRBD2 matching over 10 bases. Germline CDR1 reads LGHNA; CDR2 reads YNFKEQ. After removal of 0 bases from V and 5 bases from J, the junction contained 10 bases not matched to a gene. This CDR3 comprises 18 residues. In nucleotides, the CDR3 is TGTGCCAGCAGCCAAGAAGGAACTAGCGGGACACGCCACAATGAGCAGTTCTTC. Its protein is CASSQEGTSGTRHNEQFF.

The chain couples TRBV10-3 to TRBJ2-3, with 7 bases that match TRBD2. The CDR3 runs to 14 residues. CDR1 ENHRY and CDR2 SYGVKD come from the germline V gene. V lost 8 bases and J lost 0; bases outside the gene matches: 5. CDR3 in amino acids: CAIRRGRSTDTQYF. The CDR3, as DNA: TGTGCCATCCGACGCGGGAGAAGCACAGATACGCAGTATTTT.